The 10 T cell receptor beta chains presented below share a single source sample, sequenced in a study of CD8+ T cells in alopecia areata. Reverse transcribed after extraction, RNA yielded cDNA as the sequencing template. Libraries were prepared by immunoSEQ multiplex PCR; TCRdb keeps only in-frame clonotypes and omits some of them. The table lists fewer than 200,000 clones, less than 80% of them singletons, with around 14% in the top ten. The treatment was: oral pan-JAK inhibitor, 5-10 mg twice daily. The material sequenced was CD4+ T cells sorted from blood, taken at week 24, from a patient treated with tofacitinib. These receptors all come from a human donor with alopecia areata.

This clone was counted a few times. The V gene is TRBV10-3, the J gene TRBJ2-2; D gene unclear. The CDR3 is 15 amino acids. The V gene lost 7 bases and the J gene lost 0 bases, with 12 bases spanning the gap. Germline assignment: CDR1 ENHRY and CDR2 SYGVKD. This chain's CDR3 is CAITPAPSNTGELFF. In nucleotides, the CDR3 is TGTGCCATCACTCCAGCTCCCTCGAACACCGGGGAGCTGTTTTTT.

This clone turned up a few times. The V call is TRBV10-1, the J call TRBJ2-1; D not resolved. The V end was cut by 6 bases, the J end by 6 bases, with 9 bases between. CDR3 size: 12 residues. The V gene's germline CDR1 is WNHNN and CDR2 SYGVQD (reference sequence). This CDR3 reads CASSGSPNEQFF. Written as DNA, the CDR3 is TGCGCCAGCAGCGGATCCCCCAATGAGCAGTTCTTC.

This chain connects TRBV27 to TRBJ2-1; D is perhaps TRBD1 (6 bases). The V gene lost 6 bases and the J gene lost 6 bases, with 9 bases spanning the gap. Germline CDR1 and CDR2: MNHEY and SMNVEV (reference sequence). CDR3 length: 12 amino acids. CDR3 region: CASSGQFNEQFF. In nucleotides, the CDR3 is TGTGCCAGCAGCGGACAGTTCAATGAGCAGTTCTTC.

There are a few counts of this clone. The rearrangement uses TRBV19 and TRBJ1-1; D gene unclear. CDR1 is LNHDA and CDR2 is SQIVND in the germline V gene (reference sequence). This CDR3 has 13 residues. V gave up 0 bases and J gave up 6 bases, with 8 bases separating them. The chain's CDR3 is CASSIDFTAEAFF. The DNA of the CDR3 is TGTGCCAGTAGTATAGATTTCACAGCTGAAGCTTTCTTT.

This clone is a singleton in its sample. The chain is built from TRBV27 and TRBJ1-5, with D unresolved. V gave up 8 bases and J gave up 0 bases, with 11 bases separating them. CDR1 MNHEY and CDR2 SMNVEV come from the germline V gene (reference sequence). CDR3 length equals 14 residues. CDR3 region: CASGNSYSNQPQHF. The CDR3 nucleotides read TGTGCCAGCGGGAACAGTTATAGCAATCAGCCCCAGCATTTT.

The chain has TRBV29-1 and TRBJ1-4, with D possibly TRBD1 on 5 matching bases. The CDR3 consists of 14 residues. Germline CDR1 reads SQVTM; CDR2 reads ANQGSEA. V lost 2 bases and J 8 bases, leaving 15 bases between the germline ends. CDR3 residues: CSVEYSGFGEKLFF. As DNA, the CDR3 is TGCAGCGTTGAATATTCAGGGTTTGGGGAAAAACTGTTTTTT.

The chain has TRBV7-9 and TRBJ1-2, with D unclear. The CDR3 runs to 12 residues. Trimming pared 2 bases from V and 4 bases from J, leaving 5 bases between. Germline V gives CDR1 SEHNR, CDR2 FQNEAQ (reference sequence). Written as DNA, the CDR3 is TGTGCCAGCAGCTTAACGGTCTATGGCTACACCTTC. Protein product: CASSLTVYGYTF.

The chain couples TRBV2 to TRBJ1-5; a possible D gene is TRBD1 (5 bases). Germline values: CDR1 SNHLY, CDR2 FYNNEI. The CDR3 contains 12 residues. Deletions cut 8 bases from V and 3 bases from J, with 8 bases between. CDR3 in amino acids: CASGTPNQPQHF. The CDR3 DNA is TGTGCCAGCGGGACTCCCAATCAGCCCCAGCATTTT.

The chain recombines TRBV6-6 with TRBJ2-5, with 10 bases that match TRBD2. V dropped 8 bases and J dropped 6; count of bases not matched to a gene: 9. Per germline, CDR1 MNHNY and CDR2 SVGAGI (reference sequence). The CDR3 covers 14 residues. The CDR3 region has the DNA TGTGCCAGCTGCTCCAGCGGGGGGGCTAAGACCCAGTACTTC. Translating it yields CASCSSGGAKTQYF.

Only one count was recorded for this clone. This chain joins TRBV6-5 and TRBJ1-6; a weak D match, TRBD1 (5 bases). With 8 bases removed from V and 5 bases from J, the gap between germline ends came to 7 bases. CDR1 MNHEY and CDR2 SVGAGI come from the germline V gene. CDR3 length equals 12 residues. CDR3 DNA: TGTGCCAGCGGGGGGAATAATTCACCCCTCCACTTT. It encodes CASGGNNSPLHF.